The present entry profiles one TCR beta chain with its context. This record belongs to a study of OX40 agonist ivuxolimab in advanced cancers. Measured with immunoSEQ multiplex PCR; TCRdb has only the in-frame clones, and not every one. The sample has tens of thousands of clones, about 90% seen once. Germline V gene sequence: CDR1 SGHDN, CDR2 FVKESK. Losses at the gene ends were 1 base for V and 5 bases for J; bases not matched to a gene: 9. CDR3 size: 17 residues. The sample was CD4+ or CD8+ T cells sorted from blood, taken in a trial of the OX40 agonist ivuxolimab. J is TRBJ1-2 and V is TRBV14; 11 bases are a match to TRBD1. This clonotype originated in an adult with an advanced solid tumor such as melanoma, head and neck, liver or kidney cancer. Here the CDR3 DNA reads TGTGCCAGCAGCCAAGGGGACAGGGGGTCGGTTTGGTATGGCTACACCTTC. Protein product: CASSQGDRGSVWYGYTF.